One sample yielded the 18 T cell receptor beta chains listed below, sequenced in a study of identical twins. Using its own MiXCR run on the 5' RACE reads, TCRdb lists one record per CDR3 protein. The profile shows around 280,000 distinct CDR3 sequences, about 8.9% of them singletons. This same sample was also part of a study on yellow fever vaccine responses in identical twins.

Source material: memory (CD45RO+) T cells sorted from blood. The receptors originated from a woman under 30 in good health.

The chain joins TRBV7-3 to TRBJ2-1; tentative D call: TRBD2 (8 bases). Trimming stripped 5 bases from V and 8 bases from J, with 19 bases between. The length of the CDR3 is 15 residues. Germline assignment: CDR1 SGHTA and CDR2 FQGTGA. CDR3 sequence: CASSPGGTSRYEQFF. In nucleotides, the CDR3 is TGTGCCAGCAGCCCAGGGGGGACTAGTCGATATGAGCAGTTCTTC.

This clonotype was seen at least ten times. This chain uses TRBV11-2 with TRBJ2-3; no clear D. V was clipped by 8 bases and J by 0 bases, with 15 bases between them. The germline V gene has CDR1 SGHAT and CDR2 FQNNGV. The CDR3 is 15 residues long. The CDR3 region has the DNA TGTGCCAGCGCTAAATGGCTTTCTAGCACAGATACGCAGTATTTT. Translation: CASAKWLSSTDTQYF.

The chain joins TRBV12-3 or TRBV12-4 to TRBJ2-3; no clear D. Trimming shortened V by 3 bases and J by 4 bases, and 11 bases separated the two germline ends. The length of the CDR3 is 14 residues. The CDR3 DNA follows: TGTGCCAGCAGTTTTTCTTGGAGTCCAGATACGCAGTATTTT. Amino acids: CASSFSWSPDTQYF.

This clonotype was detected a few times. The V gene is TRBV21-1, the J gene TRBJ2-6. TRBV21-1 constitutes a pseudogene. The CDR3 has 15 residues. The CDR3 nucleotides read TGTGCCAGCAGCCACTGGAGATCTGGGGCCAACGTCCTGACTTTC. It is translated as CASSHWRSGANVLTF.

This clonotype was detected only a few times. This chain joins TRBV7-8 and TRBJ2-1; D may be TRBD1 (5 bases). V gave up 3 bases and J gave up 5 bases, with 8 bases separating them. Germline V gene data show CDR1 as SGHVS and CDR2 as FQNEAQ. This CDR3 has 13 amino acids. CDR3 sequence: CASSLAQDNEQFF. CDR3 nucleotide sequence: TGTGCCAGCAGCTTGGCACAGGACAATGAGCAGTTCTTC.

This clonotype was detected only a few times. V gene TRBV20-1 combines with J gene TRBJ2-1; D is uncertain. Germline V gene lookup returns CDR1 DFQATT and CDR2 SNEGSKA (reference sequence). V gave up 3 bases and J gave up 3 bases, with 3 bases separating them. The CDR3 length is 11 residues. The CDR3 DNA reads as TGCAGTGCTAGGGGCTACAATGAGCAGTTCTTC. Protein product: CSARGYNEQFF.

CDR3 nucleotides: TGTGCCAGCTCACCACGGGTAGCTGAGGGAAATGAGCAGTTCTTC. Translated: CASSPRVAEGNEQFF. This rearrangement joins TRBV18 to TRBJ2-1, with D possibly being TRBD2 (5 bases). The CDR3 contains 15 residues. From germline, CDR1 is KGHSH and CDR2 LQKENI. V lost 1 base to trimming and J lost 7 bases, with 14 bases between them.

This clonotype was seen a handful of times. V usage is TRBV20-1 and J usage is TRBJ2-7; 9 bases are shared with TRBD2. V was pared by 2 bases and J by 3 bases, with 8 bases of the junction left unmatched. CDR3 length equals 15 residues. Germline CDR1 is DFQATT and CDR2 is SNEGSKA (reference sequence). The CDR3 loop reads CSARLTSGLHYEQYF. The CDR3 DNA reads TGCAGTGCTAGACTTACTAGCGGGCTCCACTACGAGCAGTACTTC.

J is TRBJ2-3 and V is TRBV6-5; TRBD2 agrees at 12 bases. V shed 0 bases and J 6 bases; nucleotides not matched to a gene: 7. The germline V gene encodes CDR1 MNHEY and CDR2 SVGAGI. This CDR3 contains 17 residues. In DNA, the CDR3 is TGTGCCAGCAGTTACTCGGGCTCTAGCGGGGGGGTTGATACGCAGTATTTT. Translation gives CASSYSGSSGGVDTQYF.

This clonotype was counted many times. This chain links TRBV29-1 with TRBJ2-1; a possible D gene is TRBD1 (6 bases). The CDR3 extends over 15 amino acids. V gave up 8 bases and J gave up 2 bases, with 19 bases separating them. Germline V gene sequence: CDR1 SQVTM, CDR2 ANQGSEA. The CDR3 region has the DNA TGCAGCCACACCAATACAGGGAAGGCCTACAATGAGCAGTTCTTC. It yields the protein CSHTNTGKAYNEQFF.

This clonotype was counted at least ten times. The CDR3 is CASSSGQGRNQPQHF. The CDR3 bases are TGCGCCAGCAGCTCTGGACAGGGCCGCAATCAGCCCCAGCATTTT. This chain joins TRBV5-1 and TRBJ1-5; 8 nucleotides agree with TRBD1. The trim removed 3 bases at V and 2 bases at J, leaving 4 bases unmatched. Looked up from germline, CDR1 is SGHRS and CDR2 is YFSETQ. This CDR3 has 15 amino acids.

The chain joins TRBV11-3 to TRBJ2-3, with D tentatively TRBD1 or TRBD2 (6 bases each). The CDR3 has 15 residues. Germline V gene data show CDR1 as SGHNT and CDR2 as YENEEA. V lost 0 bases and J 2 bases, leaving 9 bases between the germline ends. The CDR3 bases are TGTGCCAGCAGCTTAGAGGGGGGCACCACAGATACGCAGTATTTT. It yields the protein CASSLEGGTTDTQYF.

Ten or more counts support this clonotype. The rearrangement uses TRBV7-3 and TRBJ2-1, with 7 bases aligning to TRBD2. The germline CDR1 and CDR2 sequences are SGHTA and FQGTGA. The CDR3 has 14 amino acids. J lost 1 base, V lost 7 bases, and 4 bases had no gene match. The CDR3, as DNA: TGTGCCAGCACCCTAGCGGTGTCCTACAATGAGCAGTTCTTC. Protein product: CASTLAVSYNEQFF.

This clonotype was counted many times. The rearrangement joins TRBV2 to TRBJ2-1, with D unclear. The ends were cut back, 1 base at V and 5 bases at J, with 18 bases in the middle. Germline CDR1 reads SNHLY; CDR2 reads FYNNEI. The CDR3 runs 17 residues. CDR3 sequence: CASSEGLQSYLNNEQFF. CDR3 DNA: TGTGCCAGCAGTGAAGGCCTACAGTCCTACTTAAACAATGAGCAGTTCTTC.

The rearrangement links TRBV9 to TRBJ2-3, with TRBD2 matching over 10 bases. The germline V gene encodes CDR1 SGDLS and CDR2 YYNGEE. The ends lost 4 bases at V and 4 bases at J; junction bases unmatched: 15. This CDR3 comprises 18 residues. The CDR3 spells CASSPRAGGNRGADTQYF. The CDR3 nucleotides read TGTGCCAGCAGCCCCAGAGCGGGAGGGAATAGAGGAGCAGATACGCAGTATTTT.

This clonotype was recorded at least ten times. This sequence joins TRBV20-1 and TRBJ2-7; TRBD1 aligns across 12 bases. Germline-derived CDR1 and CDR2 are DFQATT and SNEGSKA (reference sequence). Trimming at V came to 5 bases and at J to 5 bases, leaving 13 bases not matched to a gene. The CDR3 has 16 amino acids. CDR3 region: CSAYPTGTGGRNEQYF. The CDR3 region has the DNA TGCAGTGCTTACCCAACCGGGACAGGGGGCCGGAACGAGCAGTACTTC.

This clonotype was seen more than once but under ten times. This rearrangement joins TRBV27 to TRBJ2-1; D unresolved. CDR3 length: 12 amino acids. The germline V gene has CDR1 MNHEY and CDR2 SMNVEV (reference sequence). The V and J ends lost 3 bases and 9 bases respectively, with 9 bases between them. The CDR3 protein is CASSFTKGEQFF. The CDR3 bases are TGTGCCAGCAGTTTCACGAAGGGTGAGCAGTTCTTC.

This clonotype has only a few counts. The V gene is TRBV3-1, the J gene TRBJ2-1, with TRBD1 matching over 10 bases. The CDR3 contains 14 residues. J gave up 0 bases and V 10 bases, and 3 bases lay outside the gene matches. Germline V CDR1 and CDR2: LGHDT, YNNKEL (reference sequence). The DNA for the CDR3 is TGTGCCACCGGGACAGGGGACTCCTACAATGAGCAGTTCTTC. Residues: CATGTGDSYNEQFF.